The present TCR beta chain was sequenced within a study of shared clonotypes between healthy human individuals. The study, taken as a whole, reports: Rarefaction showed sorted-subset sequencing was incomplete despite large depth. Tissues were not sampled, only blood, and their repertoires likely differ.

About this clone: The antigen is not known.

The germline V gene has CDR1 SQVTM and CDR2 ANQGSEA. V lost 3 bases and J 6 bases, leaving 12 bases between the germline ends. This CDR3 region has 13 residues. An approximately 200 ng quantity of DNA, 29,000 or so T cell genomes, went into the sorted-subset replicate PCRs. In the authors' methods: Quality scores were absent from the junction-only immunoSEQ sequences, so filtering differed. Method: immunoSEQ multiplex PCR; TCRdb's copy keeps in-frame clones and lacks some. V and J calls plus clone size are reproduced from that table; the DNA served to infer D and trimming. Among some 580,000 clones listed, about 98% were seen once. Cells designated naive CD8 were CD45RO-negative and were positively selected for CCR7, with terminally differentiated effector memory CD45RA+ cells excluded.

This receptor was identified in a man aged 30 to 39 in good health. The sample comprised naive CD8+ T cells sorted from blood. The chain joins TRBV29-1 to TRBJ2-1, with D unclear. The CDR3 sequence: CSVESLRSNEQFF. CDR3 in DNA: TGCAGCGTTGAGTCATTAAGATCCAATGAGCAGTTCTTC.